This passage covers 7 T cell receptor beta chains from one sample sequenced in a study of CD8+ T cells in alopecia areata. The authors extracted RNA and reverse transcribed it into cDNA as the sequencing template. Profiling relied on immunoSEQ multiplex PCR, and the TCRdb table lists in-frame clones only, not all of them. Of about 140,000 clones listed, 70% to 90% are singletons. Stated treatment: oral pan-JAK inhibitor, 5-10 mg twice daily. Sample: CD8+ T cells sorted from blood, taken at week 4, from a patient treated with tofacitinib. These receptors all come from a human donor with alopecia areata.

This clone was found once. The chain uses TRBV27 and TRBJ1-1, with a possible D match to TRBD1 (6 bases). V shed 7 bases and J shed 6 bases, with 15 bases lying between them. Germline V gives CDR1 MNHEY, CDR2 SMNVEV (reference sequence). The length of the CDR3 is 13 residues. CDR3 nucleotides: TGTGCCAGCAAGACGGCAGGGGTGGCTGAAGCTTTCTTT. It encodes CASKTAGVAEAFF.

V and J are TRBV6-1 and TRBJ2-2; 7 bases map to TRBD1. The germline gives CDR1 MNHNS, CDR2 SASEGT. V lost 3 bases and J lost 2; bases outside the gene matches: 6. The CDR3 is 16 amino acids. CDR3: CASSDPAGGNTGELFF. The CDR3 nucleotides read TGTGCCAGCAGTGATCCCGCAGGGGGAAACACCGGGGAGCTGTTTTTT.

The V and J genes are TRBV27 and TRBJ2-2; weak D call: TRBD2 (5 bases). V gave up 0 bases and J gave up 8 bases, with 7 bases separating them. This CDR3 has 13 residues. The germline V gene has CDR1 MNHEY and CDR2 SMNVEV (reference sequence). The CDR3 spells CASSLSRAGELFF. The DNA for the CDR3 is TGTGCCAGCAGTTTATCGAGGGCAGGGGAGCTGTTTTTT.

The chain is built from TRBV4-1 and TRBJ2-7; D may be TRBD1 (6 bases). CDR3 length: 15 amino acids. Germline-derived CDR1 and CDR2 are MGHRA and YSYEKL. V lost 4 bases to trimming and J lost 4 bases, with 17 bases between them. Written as DNA, the CDR3 is TGCGCCAGCAGCCCTAACCCTGGACAGTTTTACGAGCAGTACTTC. Translation gives CASSPNPGQFYEQYF.

The chain links TRBV27 to TRBJ2-1; 9 bases map to TRBD1. CDR3 length: 15 amino acids. CDR1 MNHEY and CDR2 SMNVEV come from the germline V gene (reference sequence). V lost 5 bases to trimming and J lost 2 bases; unmatched junction nucleotides: 4. Here the CDR3 DNA reads TGTGCCAGCAGTCTAGGACAGGGGACCTACAATGAGCAGTTCTTC. Translation gives CASSLGQGTYNEQFF.

The gene calls are TRBV11-2 and TRBJ2-7; D may be TRBD1 (6 bases). CDR1 is SGHAT, CDR2 FQNNGV, per germline. V lost 0 bases and J lost 0, with 15 bases in between. The CDR3 is 17 amino acids. The CDR3 bases are TGTGCCAGCAGCTTAGATCGTTGGGGGCAGGCCTCCTACGAGCAGTACTTC. It specifies CASSLDRWGQASYEQYF.

J is TRBJ2-1 and V is TRBV27; 15 nucleotides align to TRBD2. The CDR3 covers 18 residues. With V trimmed by 2 bases and J by 3 bases, 5 bases remained unmatched. Germline CDR1 MNHEY, CDR2 SMNVEV (reference sequence). The CDR3: CASSLGLAGGDYYNEQFF. In DNA form, the CDR3 reads TGTGCCAGCAGTTTAGGACTAGCGGGAGGGGATTACTACAATGAGCAGTTCTTC.